The 20 T cell receptor beta chains reported below all come from one sample, sequenced in a study of shared clonotypes between healthy human individuals. Using immunoSEQ multiplex PCR, the repertoire was profiled, and TCRdb retains in-frame clones only, with some absent. This table has millions of clones, roughly nine tenths appearing once. The sample comprised naive CD4+ T cells sorted from blood. This sample's subset: CD45RA+ positively selected. Receptor source: a man between 18 and 29 years old in good health.

In its sample, this clone was seen once. The chain employs TRBV7-3 and TRBJ2-3; TRBD1 might be the D (5 bases). CDR3 length: 15 residues. The V end lost 2 bases, the J end lost 1 base, and 10 bases lay between the germline ends. Germline loops: CDR1 SGHTA, CDR2 FQGTGA. The CDR3 nucleotides are TGTGCCAGCAGCTTAGGGGCGGCGGGCACAGATACGCAGTATTTT. The encoded protein is CASSLGAAGTDTQYF. Combining the CDR3 with reference TRBV7-3 and TRBJ2-3 gives the whole variable domain GAGVSQTPSNKVTEKGKYVELRCDPISGHTALYWYRQSLGQGPEFLIYFQGTGAADDSGLPNDRFFAVRPEGSVSTLKIQRTERGDSAVYLCASSLGAAGTDTQYFGPGTRLTVL.

The chain joins TRBV6-5 to TRBJ2-7, with TRBD1 matching over 9 bases. With V trimmed by 6 bases and J by 0 bases, 6 bases remained unmatched. Germline assignment: CDR1 MNHEY and CDR2 SVGAGI. The CDR3 runs 15 residues. The CDR3 loop is CASRGTGTFSYEQYF. CDR3 DNA: TGTGCCAGCAGGGGGACAGGGACTTTCTCCTACGAGCAGTACTTC.

This clone was observed a single time. This chain links TRBV5-1 with TRBJ2-3, with D uncertain. Trimming removed 0 bases at V and 3 bases at J, with 5 bases between. The CDR3 loop spans 13 amino acids. Germline loops: CDR1 SGHRS, CDR2 YFSETQ. CDR3 residues: CASSLVLTDTQYF. The CDR3 nucleotides are TGCGCCAGCAGCTTGGTCCTGACAGATACGCAGTATTTT.

Points on this clone: In the same sample, other DNA sequences code for this CDR3. J is TRBJ1-5 and V is TRBV27, with a weak D call TRBD1 (5 bases). The V and J ends lost 6 bases and 0 bases respectively, with 12 bases between them. CDR3 length: 15 amino acids. CDR1 and CDR2 (germline): MNHEY, SMNVEV (reference sequence). CDR3 DNA sequence: TGTGCCAGCAGACCCGGGACTGATAGCAATCAGCCCCAGCATTTT. Translated: CASRPGTDSNQPQHF.

The chain employs TRBV28 and TRBJ2-3, with TRBD1 identical over 7 bases. The germline V gene encodes CDR1 MDHEN and CDR2 SYDVKM. V lost 3 bases and J lost 2; bases outside the gene matches: 2. The CDR3 has 14 amino acids. CDR3 sequence (DNA): TGTGCCAGCAGTTTGACAGGGCCCACAGATACGCAGTATTTT. It is translated as CASSLTGPTDTQYF.

J is TRBJ2-7 and V is TRBV23-1; tentatively, D is TRBD1 (6 bases). TRBV23-1 is labeled an ORF, and its function is uncertain. The CDR3 totals 17 residues. V dropped 0 bases and J dropped 5 bases, with 20 bases sitting between them. The CDR3 DNA reads TGCGCCAGCAGTCAATCGGAACAGGGAATAGGCGATGACGAGCAGTACTTC. Its protein is CASSQSEQGIGDDEQYF.

This clone was detected once. This rearrangement joins TRBV5-1 to TRBJ2-5, with D uncertain. Germline loops: CDR1 SGHRS, CDR2 YFSETQ. V lost 6 bases, J lost 4 bases, and 13 bases lay in between. The CDR3 has 13 amino acids. CDR3 protein: CASTVTLGETQYF. The CDR3 DNA is TGCGCCAGCACCGTTACCCTGGGAGAGACCCAGTACTTC.

CDR3 residues: CASSLSDGYEQYF. The CDR3 DNA reads as TGTGCCAGCAGCTTATCAGACGGCTACGAGCAGTACTTC. V is TRBV7-8 and J is TRBJ2-7; D unresolved. The CDR3 covers 13 residues. Germline CDR1 SGHVS, CDR2 FQNEAQ. V lost 2 bases, J lost 3 bases, and 8 bases lay in between.

The J gene is TRBJ1-2, the V gene TRBV7-8; TRBD1 matches 7 bases. V lost 5 bases, J lost 2 bases, and 2 bases stayed unmatched. The CDR3 is made up of 13 amino acids. Looked up from germline, CDR1 is SGHVS and CDR2 is FQNEAQ. The CDR3 is CASSRQGNYGYTF. The CDR3 coding sequence is TGTGCCAGCAGCCGACAGGGAAACTATGGCTACACCTTC.

The V gene is TRBV28, the J gene TRBJ2-3; D could derive from TRBD1 or TRBD2 (5 bases each). The CDR3 has 15 residues. Germline V gene lookup returns CDR1 MDHEN and CDR2 SYDVKM. Trimming removed 5 bases from V and 2 bases from J, with 14 bases in between. Here the CDR3 DNA reads TGTGCCAGCAGTATCCAGAGGGGAAACACAGATACGCAGTATTTT. Translation: CASSIQRGNTDTQYF.

This chain uses TRBV10-3 with TRBJ2-7; D might be TRBD2 (6 bases). Per germline, CDR1 ENHRY and CDR2 SYGVKD. The CDR3 runs 15 residues. Trimming took off 0 bases at V and 0 bases at J, with 9 bases between the two ends. CDR3 in DNA: TGTGCCATCAGTGAGTCGCCGACTAGCTCCTACGAGCAGTACTTC. Its protein is CAISESPTSSYEQYF.

This chain links TRBV11-2 with TRBJ2-5; D is perhaps TRBD1 or TRBD2 (5 bases each). The assigned J gene may be wrong: the sequence end matches TRBJ2-7 better. The CDR3 consists of 15 residues. Germline V gene data show CDR1 as SGHAT and CDR2 as FQNNGV. CDR3 DNA: TGTGCCAGCAGCCTGGGGGTAGCGAGTTTCTACGAGCAGTACTTC. It codes for CASSLGVASFYEQYF.

The chain has TRBV30 and TRBJ1-4; the D gene is possibly TRBD1 (6 bases). The germline V gene encodes CDR1 GTSNPN and CDR2 SVGIG (reference sequence). This CDR3 comprises 14 residues. Trimming cost V 0 bases and J 7 bases, with 12 bases left between them. The CDR3 sequence: CAWSVWGAGEKLFF. CDR3 nucleotide sequence: TGTGCCTGGAGTGTGTGGGGGGCGGGTGAAAAACTGTTTTTT.

V usage is TRBV4-1 and J usage is TRBJ1-1; 7 bases line up with TRBD1. Germline values: CDR1 MGHRA, CDR2 YSYEKL. Losses at the gene ends were 0 bases for V and 3 bases for J; bases not matched to a gene: 10. This CDR3 has 17 amino acids. The CDR3 here is CASSQEEGRQGYTEAFF. The CDR3 DNA reads TGCGCCAGCAGCCAAGAAGAGGGACGACAGGGTTACACTGAAGCTTTCTTT.

The J gene is TRBJ2-7, the V gene TRBV5-4; D is tentatively TRBD1 or TRBD2 (5 bases each). Germline-derived CDR1 and CDR2 are SGHNT and YYREEE (reference sequence). The ends were cut back, 2 bases at V and 6 bases at J, with 15 bases in the middle. CDR3 length: 14 amino acids. The DNA of the CDR3 is TGTGCCAGCAGCTTCGGGGACCGGTCAGGCGAGCAGTACTTC. This sequence encodes CASSFGDRSGEQYF. Drawing the rest from reference TRBV5-4 and TRBJ2-7, the complete variable domain is ETGVTQSPTHLIKTRGQQVTLRCSSQSGHNTVSWYQQALGQGPQFIFQYYREEENGRGNFPPRFSGLQFPNYSSELNVNALELDDSALYLCASSFGDRSGEQYFGPGTRLTVT.

Notes on this clone: No conserved phenylalanine or tryptophan is present at the end of the CDR3, so a read error is the likely explanation. No DNA is shown, since the ends of the CDR3 on it are uncertain; the CDR3 is the one TCRdb lists. The genes are TRBV28 and TRBJ2-7. CDR1 MDHEN and CDR2 SYDVKM come from the germline V gene. The CDR3 extends over 14 residues, inclusive of both ends. CDR3 in amino acids: CASSGAGTGVFFEL.

V is TRBV19 and J is TRBJ2-3, with a weak D call TRBD2 (7 bases). Trimming cost V 1 base and J 4 bases, with 12 bases left between them. Germline values: CDR1 LNHDA, CDR2 SQIVND (reference sequence). CDR3 length: 15 residues. The CDR3 region has the DNA TGTGCCAGTAGTATAGGGGGGCTAGCGGCAGATACGCAGTATTTT. It yields the protein CASSIGGLAADTQYF.

Points on this clone: In the same sample, other DNA sequences code for this CDR3. The V call is TRBV7-9, the J call TRBJ1-2; TRBD1 might be the D (5 bases). V lost 6 bases and J lost 2, with 7 bases in between. This CDR3 region has 12 residues. From germline, CDR1 is SEHNR and CDR2 FQNEAQ (reference sequence). The CDR3 sequence: CASSEGNYGYTF. The DNA for the CDR3 is TGTGCCAGCAGTGAGGGGAACTATGGCTACACCTTC.

The chain links TRBV7-9 to TRBJ1-3; TRBD1 matches 7 bases. Germline CDR1 is SEHNR and CDR2 is FQNEAQ (reference sequence). The CDR3 consists of 17 residues. Trimming cost V 0 bases and J 0 bases; bases outside gene matches: 5. The CDR3 loop is CASSLATGISSGNTIYF. The CDR3 DNA follows: TGTGCCAGCAGCTTAGCGACAGGGATCAGCTCTGGAAACACCATATATTTT.

This clone was detected once. The chain recombines TRBV18 with TRBJ1-2, with a possible D match to TRBD1 (6 bases). From germline, CDR1 is KGHSH and CDR2 LQKENI. This CDR3 has 16 residues. Trimming left V 5 bases short and J 6 bases short, with 22 bases between. CDR3 nucleotides: TGTGCCAGCTCAAAGGTTTTGGCAGGGGAAATTAATGGCTACACCTTC. Translation gives CASSKVLAGEINGYTF.